This T cell receptor (beta chain) is from a study of T cells expressing NK-cell markers. Study findings and constraints: For about six donors, the dominant NKG2C+ clonotypes made up roughly 1.0-7.5% of their CD8+ T cells.

Reprocessing the 5' RACE reads, TCRdb reports a single entry for every CDR3 protein and omits DNA. In total, the table holds 140,000 to 150,000 distinct CDR3 sequences. The CDR3 sequence is 18 residues long. Germline V CDR1 and CDR2: SGHAT, FQDESV (reference sequence). Turning to this clonotype: Its target is unknown.

Sequenced sample: blood T cells: a sorted CD56 or NKG2C T cell subset, CD4+ or CD8+ T cells, or bulk PBMC T cells (not recorded which). The clonotype was recovered from a man aged 18 to 29 in good health. The rearrangement joins TRBV11-1 to TRBJ2-3; TCRdb outputs TRBD1, but without DNA this stays unchecked. CDR3 loop: CASSLRRDSSSRTDTQYF.